The following is a TCR beta chain sequence with its context. The record originates from a study of cytomegalovirus exposure and HLA in healthy donors. Study summary: Early released data had approximately 86 million unique TCRs, all coming from HLA-typed donors.

This CDR3 is 20 amino acids long. From germline, CDR1 is MGHRA and CDR2 YSYEKL. J gave up 4 bases and V 4 bases, and 23 bases lay outside the gene matches. It was with 60 Vbeta and 13 Jbeta primers that the PCR ran. Method: immunoSEQ multiplex PCR; TCRdb's copy keeps in-frame clones and lacks some. The sample includes around 220,000 clones, around 83% of them seen just once. Sequencing was carried out using PBMCs. The sequence came from a girl between 5 and 17 years old in good health and CMV-seronegative. The chain carries TRBV4-1 and TRBJ2-7, with TRBD1 matching over 9 bases. Here the CDR3 reads CASSRLPPGQGGTLRYEQYF. CDR3 DNA sequence: TGCGCCAGCAGCCGCTTACCTCCGGGACAGGGAGGGACCCTACGTTACGAGCAGTACTTC.